Listed below are T cell receptor beta chains from one sample, sequenced in a study of blood T cell repertoires in COVID-19. Method: immunoSEQ multiplex PCR; TCRdb's copy keeps in-frame clones and lacks some. The profile shows roughly 190,000 clones, 80% to 90% of them singletons. The sample comprised PBMCs or T cells enriched from blood (not recorded which). The origin of the receptors is a man in his forties or fifties who had recovered from COVID-19. Both conserved end residues are part of each CDR3. Fields, in order: CDR3 DNA, CDR3 protein, J gene, D gene, V gene, clone size. D genes are given only for firm matches. Rows may omit the clone size; those that give it use once, few, many or a size class.

CDR3 DNA: TGTGCCAGCAGCTTCTCCCAGGACACTGAAGCTTTCTTT
CDR3 protein: CASSFSQDTEAFF
J gene: TRBJ1-1
D gene: NA
V gene: TRBV7-2
clone size: NA

CDR3 DNA: TGTGCCTGGAGTTCCTCATCTAGCGGGAGGGAGTTCTTC
CDR3 protein: CAWSSSSSGREFF
J gene: TRBJ2-1
D gene: TRBD2
V gene: TRBV30
clone size: NA

CDR3 DNA: TGCGCCAGCAGCTTGCAGGGGGCGGAAAAACTGTTTTTT
CDR3 protein: CASSLQGAEKLFF
J gene: TRBJ1-4
D gene: TRBD1
V gene: TRBV5-1
clone size: NA

CDR3 DNA: TGCGCCTGCCAGTACGGGGCGGGAGTTGGGAATGAGCAGTTCTTC
CDR3 protein: CACQYGAGVGNEQFF
J gene: TRBJ2-1
D gene: TRBD2
V gene: TRBV5-1
clone size: NA

CDR3 DNA: TGTGCCAGCAGCTTAGACGCTAGCGGGAAGGCCGGGGAGCTGTTTTTT
CDR3 protein: CASSLDASGKAGELFF
J gene: TRBJ2-2
D gene: TRBD2
V gene: TRBV7-2
clone size: NA

CDR3 DNA: TGTGCCAGTCAAGTACCGGGGGGGGATACGCAGTATTTT
CDR3 protein: CASQVPGGDTQYF
J gene: TRBJ2-3
D gene: TRBD2
V gene: TRBV12-3/TRBV12-4
clone size: NA

CDR3 DNA: TGTGCCAGCAGCTTGGGAGCTAACTATGGCTACACCTTC
CDR3 protein: CASSLGANYGYTF
J gene: TRBJ1-2
D gene: NA
V gene: TRBV11-2
clone size: NA

CDR3 DNA: TGTGCCAGCAGCTTGTCCGGCGGCGCCAATCAGCCCCAGCATTTT
CDR3 protein: CASSLSGGANQPQHF
J gene: TRBJ1-5
D gene: NA
V gene: TRBV11-2
clone size: NA

CDR3 DNA: TGTGCCAGCAGTTCCAACCTCGGACAGTGGTACGAGCAGTACTTC
CDR3 protein: CASSSNLGQWYEQYF
J gene: TRBJ2-7
D gene: NA
V gene: TRBV6-5
clone size: NA

CDR3 DNA: TGCAGCGTGACACAGGGACAAGAGACCCAGTACTTC
CDR3 protein: CSVTQGQETQYF
J gene: TRBJ2-5
D gene: NA
V gene: TRBV29-1
clone size: NA

CDR3 DNA: TGTGCCACCAGTGATTTGACAGCCTACTATGGCTACACCTTC
CDR3 protein: CATSDLTAYYGYTF
J gene: TRBJ1-2
D gene: NA
V gene: TRBV24-1
clone size: NA

CDR3 DNA: TGTGCCAGCAGCCAAGATCACACAAACTCTGGAAACACCATATATTTT
CDR3 protein: CASSQDHTNSGNTIYF
J gene: TRBJ1-3
D gene: NA
V gene: TRBV4-2
clone size: once

CDR3 DNA: TGTGCCAGCAGCCTATCGACAGGGAGCACCGGGGAGCTGTTTTTT
CDR3 protein: CASSLSTGSTGELFF
J gene: TRBJ2-2
D gene: TRBD1
V gene: TRBV11-2
clone size: NA

CDR3 DNA: TGTGCCAGCAGCGGGACTAGCGGGAGTGTTCCAGATACGCAGTATTTT
CDR3 protein: CASSGTSGSVPDTQYF
J gene: TRBJ2-3
D gene: TRBD2
V gene: TRBV9
clone size: few

CDR3 DNA: TGTGCCAGTAGTACGACAGGGACCAAAAACATTCAGTACTTC
CDR3 protein: CASSTTGTKNIQYF
J gene: TRBJ2-4
D gene: TRBD1
V gene: TRBV19
clone size: NA

CDR3 DNA: TGTGCCAGCAGCCAACAGACAGGGGAGTATTCACCCCTCCACTTT
CDR3 protein: CASSQQTGEYSPLHF
J gene: TRBJ1-6
D gene: TRBD1
V gene: TRBV7-2
clone size: NA

CDR3 DNA: TGCGCCAGCAGCTTGGATGCGACTAGGGGCGACGAGCAGTACTTC
CDR3 protein: CASSLDATRGDEQYF
J gene: TRBJ2-7
D gene: NA
V gene: TRBV5-1
clone size: NA

CDR3 DNA: TGTGCCAGCAGTTTATCGTCGACAGGGGCCACCGGGGAGCTGTTTTTT
CDR3 protein: CASSLSSTGATGELFF
J gene: TRBJ2-2
D gene: TRBD1
V gene: TRBV27
clone size: once

CDR3 DNA: TGTGCCAGCAGTGAAACAGGGCGGTTTAACTATGGCTACACCTTC
CDR3 protein: CASSETGRFNYGYTF
J gene: TRBJ1-2
D gene: NA
V gene: TRBV28
clone size: NA

CDR3 DNA: TGTGCCTGGAGTGTTATAGGACTAGCGCGTACCGGGGAGCTGTTTTTT
CDR3 protein: CAWSVIGLARTGELFF
J gene: TRBJ2-2
D gene: TRBD2
V gene: TRBV30
clone size: NA